These 3 T cell receptor beta chains were all obtained from the same sample, sequenced in a study of immune evolution from preneoplasia to lung adenocarcinoma. Using immunoSEQ multiplex PCR, the repertoire was profiled, and TCRdb retains in-frame clones only, with some absent. The sample includes some 6,900 clones, over 65% of them seen just once. The sample comprised FFPE lung adenocarcinoma in situ tissue. These TCRs come from a donor at least 70 years old with lung adenocarcinoma.

The CDR3 loop reads CASVKGSQEQYF. The CDR3 bases are TGTGCCAGCGTCAAGGGGTCGCAAGAGCAGTACTTC. This chain uses TRBV28 with TRBJ2-7, with a possible D match to TRBD1 (5 bases). The germline V and J ends were trimmed by 8 bases and 7 bases, with 15 bases remaining between them. The CDR3 length is 12 residues. In germline, CDR1 is MDHEN, CDR2 SYDVKM.

The chain combines TRBV25-1 with TRBJ2-3; TRBD1 aligns across 7 bases. The germline V gene has CDR1 MGHDK and CDR2 SYGVNS. The length of the CDR3 is 17 residues. Unmatched junction bases numbered 10, after V lost 1 base and J lost 3 bases. This CDR3 reads CASSESPTGVRTDTQYF. Written as DNA, the CDR3 is TGTGCCAGCAGTGAATCTCCTACAGGGGTGAGGACAGATACGCAGTATTTT.

This chain links TRBV5-1 with TRBJ2-7, with D perhaps matching TRBD1 (6 bases). V was cut by 5 bases and J by 5 bases, with 20 bases left in between. The V gene's germline CDR1 is SGHRS and CDR2 YFSETQ. The CDR3 is 15 amino acids. Here the CDR3 reads CASRGWDIGLDEQYF. The CDR3 DNA is TGCGCCAGCAGGGGGTGGGACATCGGTTTGGACGAGCAGTACTTC.